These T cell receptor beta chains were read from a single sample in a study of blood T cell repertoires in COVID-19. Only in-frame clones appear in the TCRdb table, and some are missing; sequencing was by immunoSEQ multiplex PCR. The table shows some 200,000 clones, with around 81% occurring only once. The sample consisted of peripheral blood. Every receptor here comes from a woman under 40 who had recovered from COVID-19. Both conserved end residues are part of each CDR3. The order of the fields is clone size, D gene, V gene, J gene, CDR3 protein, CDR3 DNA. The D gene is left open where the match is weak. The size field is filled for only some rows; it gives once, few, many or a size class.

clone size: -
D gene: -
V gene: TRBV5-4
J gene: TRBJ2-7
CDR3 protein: CASRQDSQSSYEQYF
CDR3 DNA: TGTGCCAGCAGACAAGACAGCCAAAGCTCCTACGAGCAGTACTTC

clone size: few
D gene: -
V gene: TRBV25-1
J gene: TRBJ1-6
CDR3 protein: CASSEYGGDSPLHF
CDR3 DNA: TGTGCCAGCAGTGAATATGGGGGGGACTCACCCCTCCACTTT

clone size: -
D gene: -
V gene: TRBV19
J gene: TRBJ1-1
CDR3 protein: CASSPFGEGWTEAFF
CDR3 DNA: TGTGCCAGTAGTCCCTTCGGGGAGGGGTGGACTGAAGCTTTCTTT

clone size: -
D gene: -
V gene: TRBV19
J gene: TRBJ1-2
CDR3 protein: CASSLIRQAGDYGYTF
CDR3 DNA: TGTGCCAGTAGCTTAATCCGGCAGGCGGGGGACTATGGCTACACCTTC

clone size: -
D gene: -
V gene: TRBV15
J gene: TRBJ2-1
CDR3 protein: CATSRLPRGHNEQFF
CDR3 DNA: TGTGCCACCAGCAGATTACCGCGGGGGCACAATGAGCAGTTCTTC

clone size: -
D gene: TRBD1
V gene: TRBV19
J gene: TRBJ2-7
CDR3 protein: CASTADRFSYEQYF
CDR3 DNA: TGTGCCAGTACCGCGGACAGGTTCTCCTACGAGCAGTACTTC

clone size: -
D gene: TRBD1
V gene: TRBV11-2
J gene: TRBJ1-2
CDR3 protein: CASRLRQGTNYGYTF
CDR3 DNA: TGTGCCAGCAGGCTCCGACAGGGAACTAACTATGGCTACACCTTC

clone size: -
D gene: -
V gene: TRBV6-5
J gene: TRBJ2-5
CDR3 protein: CASIPPGGEKQYF
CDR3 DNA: TGTGCCAGCATTCCCCCCGGAGGGGAGAAGCAGTACTTC

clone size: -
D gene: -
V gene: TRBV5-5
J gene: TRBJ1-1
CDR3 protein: CASSLGRVMNTEAFF
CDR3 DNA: TGTGCCAGCAGCTTGGGGAGGGTCATGAACACTGAAGCTTTCTTT

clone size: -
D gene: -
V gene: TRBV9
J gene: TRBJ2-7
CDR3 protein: CASSVEGWGYEQYF
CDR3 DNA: TGTGCCAGCAGCGTTGAGGGTTGGGGATACGAGCAGTACTTC

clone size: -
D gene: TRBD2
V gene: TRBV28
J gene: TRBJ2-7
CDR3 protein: CASLPAGNYEQYF
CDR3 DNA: TGTGCCAGCTTGCCAGCGGGAAACTACGAGCAGTACTTC

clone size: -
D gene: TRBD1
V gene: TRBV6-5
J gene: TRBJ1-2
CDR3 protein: CASSLGDRVYGYTF
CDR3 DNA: TGTGCCAGCAGCCTCGGGGACAGGGTCTATGGCTACACCTTC

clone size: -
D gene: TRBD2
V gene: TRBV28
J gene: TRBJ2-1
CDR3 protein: CASSSTSGGRGRVDEQFF
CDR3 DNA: TGTGCCAGCAGTTCGACCAGTGGCGGGAGGGGGAGGGTCGATGAGCAGTTCTTC

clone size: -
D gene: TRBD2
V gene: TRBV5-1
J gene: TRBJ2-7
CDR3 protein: CASSSQGLAGGNEQYF
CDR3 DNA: TGCGCCAGCAGCTCCCAGGGACTAGCGGGAGGGAACGAGCAGTACTTC

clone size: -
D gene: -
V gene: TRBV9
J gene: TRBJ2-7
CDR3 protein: CASSPSYTDGSYEQYF
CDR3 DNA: TGTGCCAGCAGCCCGTCTTACACGGATGGGAGCTACGAGCAGTACTTC

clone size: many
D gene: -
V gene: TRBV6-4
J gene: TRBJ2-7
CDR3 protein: CASTHSKGFSSYEQYF
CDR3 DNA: TGTGCCAGCACCCACTCGAAGGGGTTTAGCTCCTACGAGCAGTACTTC

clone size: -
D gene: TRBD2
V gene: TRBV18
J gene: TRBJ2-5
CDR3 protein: CASSPLASGRPETQYF
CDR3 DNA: TGTGCCAGCTCACCACTCGCTAGCGGGAGACCAGAGACCCAGTACTTC